The TCR beta chain under discussion was sequenced for a study of cytomegalovirus exposure and HLA in healthy donors (dated by TCRdb to 2016 to 2017). With respect to the entire study: According to an earlier analysis of around 600 of the donors, about 190 million T cells yielded 100 million or so unique TCR beta sequences and about 300 Gb of sequence data. Around 320 gigabases of sequencing data and tens of millions of unique TCR sequences were included in an early release covering roughly 600 HLA-typed donors. Among the roughly 400 genotyped donors, approximately 81% belonged to the genetic ancestry cluster associated with self-reported Caucasian donors. The study aimed to test whether signatures of past pathogen exposure could be identified by cataloging public T cell receptors. The study used immunosequencing to profile the T cell repertoires of several hundred subjects and linked those repertoires to cytomegalovirus serostatus. Along with the approximately 700-subject first cohort, a separate validation cohort of over a hundred different subjects was used. To predict cytomegalovirus infection status, the study brought together high-throughput TCR immunosequencing, statistical association of individual TCRs with disease status, and machine learning. A later analysis re-examined previously published TCR beta repertoires from about 700 donors and added high-resolution HLA genotyping to investigate patterns of TCR occurrence. Rather than drawing on any new phenotypic data, the later analysis identified candidate immune exposures from TCR beta sequences and the way those sequences occurred across donors. To decide whether each TCR beta V gene segment behaved as functional or pseudogenic, an earlier analysis of some 540 of the donors relied on high-throughput TCR beta sequencing. Donor age, sex, ethnicity and CMV serostatus were collected together with the repertoire data. A later genetic analysis took genome-wide SNP genotypes for about 65% of the roughly 670 donors and used that subset as a discovery cohort. All discovery cohort repertoires had been generated on a single sequencing platform. HLA typing included class I and class II loci at four-digit resolution. Typing coverage varied by locus: about 620-640 donors for A, B, C, DRB1 and DQB1; roughly 500 for DQA1; about 600 for DPA1; about 450 for DPB1. Roughly 5 DR-DQ haplotypes were handled as single units for association and clustering, since linkage in the cohort was strong. Among 300 to 500 genotyped donors of the cohort, an average of roughly 230,000 unique TCR beta nucleotide sequences was sequenced per donor, of which approximately 18% were non-productive.

The CDR3 spans 15 residues, from the cysteine through the phenylalanine. The read is trimmed to its CDR3 DNA, 45 bases read in frame from base 1. In the germline V gene, CDR1 corresponds to SGHVS and CDR2 to FNYEAQ. Clipping removes 4 bases from V and 6 bases from J, with 3 as the unmatched junction base count. Findings and caveats that apply to the study as a whole: Because HLA typing was unavailable for some donors at each locus, only the typed subset was used in association tests. Correlated functional status among segregating V segments might reflect linkage disequilibrium, but an unknown experimental factor could not be ruled out. A few of the identified cytomegalovirus-associated TCR beta chains were confirmed in vitro to be specific for cytomegalovirus antigens. A later analysis found that most CMV-associated TCR beta chains appeared HLA-restricted, with HLA associations seemingly driven largely by CMV exposure. In a later analysis, some 17,000 TCR beta sequences were associated with specific HLA alleles at a false discovery rate of 0.05. Strong co-occurrence of HLA alleles, especially DR and DQ, made assigning TCR associations to individual alleles difficult. V-gene and J-gene trimming of TCR beta chains was associated with a missense DCLRE1C variant in a later genetic analysis, and the association was replicated in an independent cohort. Most TCR sequences were observed very rarely across donors, whereas some public TCRs were present in many individuals. In an earlier analysis of some 500 of the donors, most TCR beta V segments appeared in productive rearrangements about 87% or about 30% of the time, broadly matching IMGT annotations. Immune exposure information for the cohort was limited to CMV serostatus. The cohort was sequenced for TCR beta chains only, and without alpha or paired-chain data the features that could be detected were limited. In a later analysis, several top co-occurrence clusters were reported to appear linked to parvovirus B19, influenza, CMV and Epstein-Barr virus. The earlier analysis of 450 to 700 of the donors excluded roughly 17 rarely observed V segments, including chromosome 9 orphons, because counts were too low. In a later analysis, TCR association rates were found to vary across HLA loci, with the most associated TCRs seen for DRB1 alleles and the fewest for HLA-C alleles. A further reported finding was that TCR beta sequences accurately predicted the HLA-A and HLA-B alleles for most subjects in the first cohort. The presence/absence analyses assumed that sequencing depth was roughly uniform across donors, and that assumption may not be true. In both the original and validation cohorts, the classifier was reported to diagnose cytomegalovirus status with high specificity and sensitivity. Some IMGT-functional V segments, including TRBV6-2 and TRBV6-3, could not be distinguished by the 87-base-pair reads and were therefore excluded. Compared with the roughly 720-donor mean, donors in an Asian-associated ancestry cluster had fewer N-insertions in productive TCRs, according to a later genetic analysis. A group of highly shared sequence variants was considered likely to be a technical artifact of the sequencing pipeline. A later analysis found that HLA-associated TCR beta chains were more clonally expanded and had lower generation probabilities than equally common non-associated chains. The study listed 150 to 200 TCR beta chains as associated with cytomegalovirus. The authors suggested that the approach could potentially be extended to other disease states and immunological phenotypes.

The cohort comprised approximately 700 healthy bone marrow donors. All cohort members were sampled while nominally healthy, although unrecorded immune exposures were likely present. The donor was CMV seropositive and was included in the group of approximately 310 seropositive cohort members. A peripheral blood sample was provided by each donor, and peripheral blood mononuclear cells were used for TCR beta sequencing. Genomic DNA extraction from the blood cell samples was performed with the Qiagen DNeasy Blood Extraction Kit. For this clone: No antigen is known for it. No base quality values were provided; no much bigger clone lies one nucleotide off.

The library was obtained by the immunoSEQ multiplex PCR assay. A mixture of 60 forward primers for TCR Vbeta segments and 13 reverse primers for TCR Jbeta segments was used in the multiplex PCR. The CDR3 region of rearranged TCR beta genes was amplified from genomic DNA by a multiplex PCR assay. The Illumina HiSeq System was used to sequence the amplified TCR beta libraries as 87-base-pair reads. The study's processing was this. In a later analysis, some 80 million unique TCR beta chains were counted across the approximately 640 repertoires, and roughly 11 million of these chains were shared by at least two donors. A nearest-neighbor algorithm error-corrected the raw reads and collapsed the reads into unique sequences, merging closely related sequences to remove PCR and sequencing errors. Alignment of CDR3 sequences to IMGT reference sequences was used to assign V, D and J gene segments. Each retained sequence needed at least a six-nucleotide match to both a V gene segment and a J gene segment. Rearrangements were classified as productive when the CDR3 lacked stop codons and remained in frame with V and J, and all other rearrangements were classified as non-productive. CDR3 was defined by IMGT convention, running from the second conserved V-encoded cysteine to the conserved J-encoded phenylalanine. The earlier analysis of about 610 of the donors excluded sequences that lacked an unambiguous match to a single V gene segment. An earlier analysis of fewer than 750 of the donors classified V segments as functional when productive rearrangements were above 56.7% and as segregating when the standard deviation between donors was above 5%. A statistical classification framework was built for diagnosing cytomegalovirus status from the catalog of TCR beta chain sequences. In a later analysis, V and J genes were assigned by comparing TCR nucleotide sequences against IMGT/GENE-DB human TR gene sequences. A later analysis assigned CDR3 sequences and most-parsimonious VDJ recombination scenarios with the TCRdist pipeline. In a later analysis, every TCR beta chain was defined by the combination of its CDR3 amino acid sequence and its V-gene family, and reads without a unique V-gene family were dropped. A later analysis removed 592 highly shared, low-generation-probability nucleotide sequences to deal with suspected cross-contamination and a sequencing artifact. For each public chain, a later analysis derived a clonal expansion index from normalized ranks of inferred template counts within each repertoire. In a later analysis, generation probabilities were computed using a VDJ recombination model fitted to out-of-frame rearrangements, and the results were checked against IGoR. In a later analysis, hypergeometric tests were used to score TCR-TCR, TCR-HLA and TCR-CMV co-occurrence, with a repertoire-size bias correction applied to TCR pairs. False discovery rates were estimated in a later analysis by permuting HLA or CMV assignments 20 times. In a later analysis, co-occurring TCRs were grouped using DBSCAN, and TCRdist sequence similarity was added for clustering within HLA-allele-positive subsets. For co-occurrence clustering, repertoires with fewer than 30,000 or more than 120,000 public chains were excluded, along with several repertoires with anomalous nucleotide sharing. Imported from immuneACCESS, the table was reduced by TCRdb to in-frame sequences with V and J called. These copies leave out some clones; in studies compared against another copy, an unresolved V gene accounts for under half, and the cause of the remainder is not known. D and trimming were read from the DNA, whereas the V and J calls and clone size are those reported in that table. The sample table records 150,000 to 200,000 clones; approximately 80% of these occur just once. The ten top clones hold around 1.4% of the sample.

The sample consisted of PBMCs. The chain uses TRBV7-6 and TRBJ2-1; 13 nucleotides in the junction match TRBD2. The sequence derives from a girl aged 10 to 17 in good health and CMV-seropositive. The DNA is TGTGCCAGCAGCTATGGACTAGCGGGGGCCAATGAGCAGTTCTTC. It specifies CASSYGLAGANEQFF.